The sample holds one count of the clone carrying this T cell receptor (beta chain). The sample originates from a study of blood T cell repertoires in COVID-19. Study-level background: COVID-19 samples collected from the United States, Italy and Spain covered acute and convalescent phases. From T cells, B-cell-depleted T cells, or PBMCs came the material, which was cDNA or gDNA.

Authors' data handling: Researchers report that nucleated cell counts were estimated from reference gene primer amplification. TCRdb's copy holds only in-frame clones and misses some; the assay was immunoSEQ multiplex PCR. That table supplies the V and J calls and clone size; D and trimming were determined from the DNA. The sample includes approximately 70,000 clones, 70% to 90% of them seen just once. Germline assignment: CDR1 LGHNA and CDR2 YSLEER. CDR3 length: 18 residues. Trimming took off 1 base at V and 1 base at J, with 14 bases between the two ends. The V call is TRBV4-3, the J call TRBJ1-6, with a tentative D call TRBD1 (6 bases). The material sequenced was peripheral blood. This TCR came from a woman aged 65 to 85 with acute or convalescent COVID-19. The CDR3 sequence: CASSQGVIGGSYNSPLHF. The CDR3 coding sequence is TGCGCCAGCAGCCAAGGCGTGATAGGGGGATCCTATAATTCACCCCTCCACTTT.